The 11 T cell receptor beta chains below all came from one sample that was sequenced in a study of Ad26.COV2.S vaccination and SARS-CoV-2 variants. Described treatment: roughly 18 received Ad26.COV2.S at low or high dose, single or two shots; a few received placebo; per-sample allocation not given. Material that was analyzed had been drawn on day 63 after the first vaccine or placebo injection. Assay: immunoSEQ multiplex PCR; the TCRdb copy retains only in-frame clones and omits some. The sample carries a few hundred thousand clones, over 75% recorded once. Sample: peripheral blood, taken in a trial of Ad26.COV2.S vaccine versus placebo. The receptors originated from a person between 18 and 60 years old who received the Ad26.COV2.S COVID-19 vaccine or a placebo.

V and J are TRBV7-8 and TRBJ2-1, with D possibly TRBD2 on 5 matching bases. Germline V gene sequence: CDR1 SGHVS, CDR2 FQNEAQ. Between the trimmed V and J ends, which lost 0 bases and 3 bases, there was a span of 9 bases. The CDR3 contains 15 residues. The CDR3 reads CASSLADYLYNEQFF. CDR3 bases: TGTGCCAGCAGCTTAGCTGACTACCTCTACAATGAGCAGTTCTTC.

The chain couples TRBV7-3 to TRBJ1-1; 8 bases match TRBD1. Germline loops: CDR1 SGHTA, CDR2 FQGTGA. The CDR3 runs 14 residues. V lost 5 bases and J lost 4; bases outside the gene matches: 6. The CDR3 loop is CASSTTGVGTEAFF. DNA for the CDR3: TGTGCCAGCAGCACGACAGGGGTGGGCACTGAAGCTTTCTTT.

This clone was seen more than once but under ten times. This chain joins TRBV15 and TRBJ2-3, with D unclear. This CDR3 region has 17 residues. The germline gives CDR1 LNHNV, CDR2 YYDKDF (reference sequence). V was pared by 0 bases and J by 2 bases, with 15 bases between. This CDR3 reads CATSRDVSLSSTDTQYF. CDR3 coding DNA: TGTGCCACCAGCAGAGACGTGTCCCTGAGCTCCACAGATACGCAGTATTTT.

The chain recombines TRBV7-2 with TRBJ2-3; TRBD2 is a possible D gene (8 bases). Per the germline V gene, CDR1 is SGHTA and CDR2 is FQGNSA. V was trimmed by 0 bases and J by 6 bases, leaving 22 bases between them. The length of the CDR3 is 18 residues. CDR3 protein: CASSLALSGGVDRDTQYF. CDR3 nucleotide sequence: TGTGCCAGCAGCTTAGCGCTCAGCGGGGGTGTGGACAGGGATACGCAGTATTTT.

V usage is TRBV6-5 and J usage is TRBJ1-5; D perhaps matches TRBD1 (5 bases). The V end was cut by 6 bases, the J end by 0 bases, with 9 bases between. CDR1 MNHEY and CDR2 SVGAGI come from the germline V gene. CDR3 length: 14 residues. DNA of the CDR3: TGTGCCAGCAGCTCCGACAGTAGCAATCAGCCCCAGCATTTT. Its translation: CASSSDSSNQPQHF.

The genes are TRBV11-2 and TRBJ2-5; no firm D call. The CDR3 has 14 residues. V was shortened by 5 bases and J by 1 base, with 11 bases between the two germline ends. The V gene's germline CDR1 is SGHAT and CDR2 FQNNGV. Written as DNA, the CDR3 is TGTGCCAGCAGCATTCGGACCATCCAAGAGACCCAGTACTTC. Protein product: CASSIRTIQETQYF.

The chain has TRBV28 and TRBJ2-4; possibly TRBD2 for D (6 bases). This CDR3 comprises 16 residues. V lost 7 bases and J lost 2, with 18 bases in between. CDR1 MDHEN and CDR2 SYDVKM come from the germline V gene. The CDR3 region has the DNA TGTGCCAGCACCCCCGGAGGGCCCGGGACCAAAAACATTCAGTACTTC. Translated: CASTPGGPGTKNIQYF.

The chain couples TRBV2 to TRBJ2-5; maybe TRBD2 (6 bases). Germline V gene lookup returns CDR1 SNHLY and CDR2 FYNNEI. This CDR3 spans 14 amino acids. V lost 3 bases and J lost 0, with 8 bases in between. In DNA, the CDR3 is TGTGCCAGCAGTGAGCCTAGCGACCAAGAGACCCAGTACTTC. Amino acid sequence: CASSEPSDQETQYF.

The chain couples TRBV6-2 or TRBV6-3 to TRBJ1-1; maybe TRBD1 (5 bases). The length of the CDR3 is 19 residues. Per germline, CDR1 MNHEY and CDR2 SVGEGT. V was cut by 6 bases and J by 10 bases, with 36 bases left in between. The CDR3 sequence: CASSRQIPSPIEFGVGAFF. The CDR3 DNA is TGTGCCAGCAGCAGACAGATACCTTCTCCCATTGAGTTTGGGGTTGGAGCTTTCTTT.

The chain recombines TRBV19 with TRBJ2-3; D may be TRBD1 (5 bases). V was pared by 1 base and J by 2 bases, with 10 bases between. The CDR3 is made up of 15 amino acids. Germline-derived CDR1 and CDR2 are LNHDA and SQIVND (reference sequence). The CDR3 reads CASSIVRTNTDTQYF. The DNA for the CDR3 is TGTGCCAGTAGTATAGTCAGGACAAACACAGATACGCAGTATTTT.

The chain uses TRBV28 and TRBJ2-7; no reliable D call. Trimming left V 7 bases short and J 6 bases short, with 10 bases between. CDR1 MDHEN and CDR2 SYDVKM come from the germline V gene. This CDR3 region has 11 residues. The CDR3 nucleotides are TGTGCCAGCACCTCGACGGCCGAGCAGTACTTC. Translating it yields CASTSTAEQYF.